Listed here is a single T cell receptor beta chain. At the DNA level, this CDR3 is encoded by other sequences in the same sample as well. Selected positively for CCR7 and CD45RO-negative, naive CD8 cells excluded terminally differentiated effector memory CD45RA+ cells. Germline CDR1 is MNHEY and CDR2 is SMNVEV (reference sequence). This CDR3 is 14 amino acids long. The V end lost 3 bases, the J end lost 0 bases, and 9 bases lay between the germline ends. The sample is drawn from a study of shared clonotypes between healthy human individuals. Using immunoSEQ multiplex PCR, the repertoire was profiled, and TCRdb retains in-frame clones only, with some absent. The table includes around 2.1 million clones, approximately 94% detected once.

The sequence came from a young man in good health. Some clones in this sample may be carry-over from other donors' samples. The sample taken for sequencing was naive CD8+ T cells from PBMCs. The gene calls are TRBV27 and TRBJ2-7; possible D gene TRBD2, 5 bases. CDR3 DNA: TGTGCCAGCAGTTTGGGCGGGCTCTCCTACGAGCAGTACTTC. It translates to CASSLGGLSYEQYF.